This T cell receptor beta chain was captured in a study of blood T cell repertoires in COVID-19. This clone has only one observation. This table comes from immunoSEQ multiplex PCR, and its TCRdb copy is limited to in-frame clones, with some not included. The sample lists about 330,000 clones; about 84% were seen once. The receptor comes from a woman aged 45-65 years with acute or convalescent COVID-19. Sequencing was done on a sample of peripheral blood.

In DNA, the CDR3 is TGTGCCAGTAGCAACCGAGACAGGGGGGACATTCAGTACTTC. It specifies CASSNRDRGDIQYF. The rearrangement links TRBV19 to TRBJ2-4, with 9 bases aligning to TRBD1. With 6 bases clipped from V and 8 bases from J, the junction kept 8 bases outside the gene matches. The CDR3 loop spans 14 amino acids. Germline assignment: CDR1 LNHDA and CDR2 SQIVND (reference sequence).